This T cell receptor (beta chain) is from a study of blood T cell repertoires in COVID-19. Study-level information: Collection of acute and convalescent COVID-19 samples took place in the United States, Italy and Spain. T cells, B-cell-depleted T cells, or PBMCs provided the cDNA or gDNA that served as material.

The CDR3 contains 13 residues. With 7 bases removed from V and 4 bases from J, the gap between germline ends came to 8 bases. Germline CDR1 reads SGHVS; CDR2 reads FQNEAQ. Authors' analysis steps: For nucleated cells, counts were estimated from reference gene primer amplification. Generated by immunoSEQ multiplex PCR, the TCRdb table keeps only in-frame clones and is missing some. D and trimming were read from the DNA, whereas the V and J calls and clone size are those reported in that table. Of 85,000 to 110,000 clones in the sample, approximately 87% were seen once. The sample consisted of peripheral blood. J is TRBJ2-6 and V is TRBV7-8; D uncertain. This TCR came from a human donor in a cohort sampled during active or convalescent COVID-19. CDR3 sequence: CASIDFGANVLTF. The CDR3 region has the DNA TGTGCCAGCATCGACTTCGGGGCCAACGTCCTGACTTTC.